These 30 T cell receptor beta chains share one sample of origin, sequenced in a study of T cells in tuberculosis. Time point meaning: new active TB diagnosis, blood taken before or within 7 days of starting treatment. Using immunoSEQ multiplex PCR, the repertoire was profiled, and TCRdb retains in-frame clones only, with some absent. Here the sample spans around 30,000 clones, 80% to 95% being singletons. Sequencing used PBMCs, obtained at tuberculosis diagnosis. The receptors shown here come from an adult with tuberculosis.

The rearrangement joins TRBV6-4 to TRBJ1-6; D may be TRBD1 (5 bases). The V end was cut by 9 bases, the J end by 0 bases, with 6 bases between. Germline loops: CDR1 MRHNA, CDR2 SNTAGT. The length of the CDR3 is 13 residues. The CDR3 nucleotides are TGTGCCAGAGGGGTCTCCTATAATTCACCCCTCCACTTT. This codes for CARGVSYNSPLHF.

V is TRBV27 and J is TRBJ2-7; TRBD1 aligns across 9 bases. V lost 7 bases and J lost 6; bases outside the gene matches: 10. CDR3 size: 14 residues. The germline V gene encodes CDR1 MNHEY and CDR2 SMNVEV (reference sequence). CDR3 DNA sequence: TGTGCCAGCACCACCGGGGACAGGGAGGGCGAGCAGTACTTC. As protein: CASTTGDREGEQYF.

The CDR3 DNA reads as TGCGCCAGCAGCTTGGCGGGACAGTTGAACACTGAAGCTTTCTTT. The encoded protein is CASSLAGQLNTEAFF. The chain uses TRBV5-1 and TRBJ1-1, with 7 bases matching TRBD1. This CDR3 is built from 15 residues. Unmatched junction bases numbered 2, after V lost 0 bases and J lost 0 bases. Germline CDR1 is SGHRS and CDR2 is YFSETQ.

CDR3 sequence: CAWSKFRTSGFTGELFF. The CDR3 nucleotides read TGTGCCTGGAGCAAGTTTCGGACTAGCGGTTTCACCGGGGAGCTGTTTTTT. The chain recombines TRBV30 with TRBJ2-2; 10 bases are shared with TRBD2. Trimming removed 3 bases from V and 4 bases from J; junction bases left unmatched: 11. The V gene's germline CDR1 is GTSNPN and CDR2 SVGIG (reference sequence). The CDR3 consists of 17 residues.

The rearrangement uses TRBV6-1 and TRBJ1-2, with a tentative D call TRBD1 (6 bases). Germline assignment: CDR1 MNHNS and CDR2 SASEGT. V lost 5 bases, J lost 2 bases, and 15 bases lay in between. CDR3 length: 15 amino acids. In nucleotides, the CDR3 is TGTGCCAGCAGTAGGGACACCAGCCCGAACTATGGCTACACCTTC. This encodes CASSRDTSPNYGYTF.

CDR3 loop: CASSYSAQMNTEAFF. The CDR3 DNA sequence: TGTGCCAGCAGTTACTCGGCACAGATGAACACTGAAGCTTTCTTT. The rearrangement links TRBV6-5 to TRBJ1-1; no definite D call. The CDR3 consists of 15 residues. From germline, CDR1 is MNHEY and CDR2 SVGAGI. V was clipped by 0 bases and J by 0 bases, with 8 bases between them.

The chain recombines TRBV7-9 with TRBJ2-1; perhaps TRBD1 as D (5 bases). This CDR3 has 16 residues. The germline gives CDR1 SEHNR, CDR2 FQNEAQ (reference sequence). Trimming left V 4 bases short and J 8 bases short, with 21 bases between. The CDR3 reads CASSSTGRPLSDEQFF. The CDR3 DNA reads as TGTGCCAGCAGCTCCACAGGACGCCCGTTGAGTGATGAGCAGTTCTTC.

In this sample, this clone turned up once. The chain uses TRBV28 and TRBJ2-3, with 11 bases identical to TRBD2. The ends lost 5 bases at V and 4 bases at J; junction bases unmatched: 14. The length of the CDR3 is 18 residues. Germline-derived CDR1 and CDR2 are MDHEN and SYDVKM. CDR3 residues: CASSTPGGTSGRSDTQYF. CDR3 coding DNA: TGTGCCAGCAGTACGCCTGGCGGTACTAGCGGGAGATCAGATACGCAGTATTTT.

This chain uses TRBV7-6 with TRBJ2-3; TRBD2 aligns across 9 bases. The CDR3 covers 16 residues. Trimming at V came to 2 bases and at J to 5 bases, leaving 8 bases not matched to a gene. Germline V gene data show CDR1 as SGHVS and CDR2 as FNYEAQ. The CDR3 region is CASSLQAGGPGDTQYF. DNA for the CDR3: TGTGCCAGCAGCTTACAGGCGGGGGGGCCCGGAGATACGCAGTATTTT.

This clone appeared a single time. This chain links TRBV28 with TRBJ2-7; D remains ambiguous. Germline values: CDR1 MDHEN, CDR2 SYDVKM. CDR3 length: 12 amino acids. Trimming left V 1 base short and J 2 bases short, with 3 bases between. The CDR3 region is CASSLSPYEQYF. CDR3 DNA sequence: TGTGCCAGCAGTTTATCTCCCTACGAGCAGTACTTC.

The chain joins TRBV27 to TRBJ2-1; 8 nucleotides line up with TRBD1. CDR1 and CDR2 from the germline V gene are MNHEY and SMNVEV (reference sequence). The junction had 3 bases not matched to a gene; V was cut back by 4 bases and J by 4 bases. The CDR3 contains 14 residues. The CDR3 region has the DNA TGTGCCAGCAGTTGGGGACAGGAGTACAATGAGCAGTTCTTC. This gives the protein CASSWGQEYNEQFF.

J is TRBJ2-5 and V is TRBV6-6, with 8 nucleotides matching TRBD2. The CDR3 length is 14 residues. Germline CDR1 is MNHNY and CDR2 is SVGAGI (reference sequence). The J segment lost 1 base and the V segment lost 6 bases, leaving 4 bases of the junction unmatched. CDR3 sequence: CASSHRGGQETQYF. CDR3 coding DNA: TGTGCCAGCAGCCACCGGGGGGGCCAAGAGACCCAGTACTTC.

This chain joins TRBV15 and TRBJ2-7; 9 bases are a match to TRBD2. Germline CDR1 LNHNV, CDR2 YYDKDF (reference sequence). The CDR3 is made up of 16 amino acids. V was pared by 0 bases and J by 4 bases, with 7 bases of the junction left unmatched. CDR3 residues: CATSRDRGSGGYEQYF. CDR3 nucleotides: TGTGCCACCAGCAGAGATCGTGGTAGCGGGGGTTACGAGCAGTACTTC.

This chain uses TRBV19 with TRBJ2-1; 8 bases match TRBD1. The V gene end was trimmed by 5 bases and the J gene end by 3 bases; junction bases not matched to a gene: 3. The germline V gene encodes CDR1 LNHDA and CDR2 SQIVND (reference sequence). The CDR3 sequence is 14 residues long. DNA of the CDR3: TGTGCCAGTAGTCTCGGACAGGGCTACAATGAGCAGTTCTTC. Amino acids: CASSLGQGYNEQFF.

V gene TRBV28 combines with J gene TRBJ2-2; 10 positions match TRBD2. This CDR3 spans 17 amino acids. Germline V lookup: CDR1 MDHEN, CDR2 SYDVKM. J was trimmed by 4 bases and V by 3 bases; bases with no gene match: 8. The chain's CDR3 is CASSFPGLAAGTGELFF. DNA for the CDR3: TGTGCCAGCAGTTTCCCAGGACTAGCGGCCGGCACCGGGGAGCTGTTTTTT.

This chain links TRBV6-5 with TRBJ2-7; D remains ambiguous. V lost 0 bases to trimming and J lost 0 bases, with 6 bases between them. CDR1 is MNHEY, CDR2 SVGAGI, per germline. CDR3 length: 14 residues. As DNA, the CDR3 is TGTGCCAGCAGTTACTCTGTCAGCTCCTACGAGCAGTACTTC. Translated, it gives CASSYSVSSYEQYF.

The CDR3 DNA reads TGTGCCAGCAGCGATTTCGATTCGGACAGGGACCACACAGATACGCAGTATTTT. Protein product: CASSDFDSDRDHTDTQYF. The rearrangement links TRBV7-2 to TRBJ2-3, with 8 bases matching TRBD1. The germline gives CDR1 SGHTA, CDR2 FQGNSA. The trim removed 5 bases at V and 2 bases at J, leaving 15 bases unmatched. The CDR3 has 18 residues. Looking up the rest from reference TRBV7-2 and TRBJ2-3 gives the full variable domain: GAGVSQSPSNKVTEKGKDVELRCDPISGHTALYWYRQSLGQGLEFLIYFQGNSAPDKSGLPSDRFSAERTGGSVSTLTIQRTQQEDSAVYLCASSDFDSDRDHTDTQYFGPGTRLTVL.

This chain joins TRBV19 and TRBJ1-2; D uncertain. From germline, CDR1 is LNHDA and CDR2 SQIVND (reference sequence). V was cut by 5 bases and J by 1 base, with 14 bases left in between. The CDR3 spans 15 residues. As DNA, the CDR3 is TGTGCCAGTAGTTCTCCGGGAAACTTTAACTATGGCTACACCTTC. Protein sequence: CASSSPGNFNYGYTF. Drawing the rest from reference TRBV19 and TRBJ1-2, the complete variable domain is DGGITQSPKYLFRKEGQNVTLSCEQNLNHDAMYWYRQDPGQGLRLIYYSQIVNDFQKGDIAEGYSVSREKKESFPLTVTSAQKNPTAFYLCASSSPGNFNYGYTFGSGTRLTVV.

This clone has only a few counts. CDR3 in DNA: TGTGCCAGCAGCTCTCGAGGGAAGGACGACTATGGCTACACCTTC. Translating gives CASSSRGKDDYGYTF. This sequence joins TRBV6-5 and TRBJ1-2; D is unresolved. V gave up 6 bases and J gave up 3 bases, with 17 bases separating them. CDR1 and CDR2 from the germline V gene are MNHEY and SVGAGI. The length of the CDR3 is 15 residues.

The chain couples TRBV5-6 to TRBJ1-1, with D perhaps matching TRBD1 (5 bases). This CDR3 is built from 13 residues. The V end lost 0 bases, the J end lost 5 bases, and 8 bases lay between the germline ends. The V gene's germline CDR1 is SGHDT and CDR2 YYEEEE. This chain's CDR3 is CASSLAGETEAFF. The CDR3 coding sequence is TGTGCCAGCAGCTTGGCGGGGGAAACTGAAGCTTTCTTT.

The chain combines TRBV2 with TRBJ2-1, with 13 bases identical to TRBD2. In germline, CDR1 is SNHLY, CDR2 FYNNEI. V dropped 6 bases and J dropped 14; count of bases not matched to a gene: 13. The CDR3 totals 15 residues. In nucleotides, the CDR3 is TGTGCCAGCAGGGAGCGAACTAGCGGGGGGGCCAGTGAGTTCTTC. Protein product: CASRERTSGGASEFF.

CDR3 sequence: CASSQATSREDYSGNTIYF. CDR3 sequence (DNA): TGCGCCAGCAGCCAAGCAACCTCAAGGGAGGACTACTCTGGAAACACCATATATTTT. The V and J genes are TRBV4-1 and TRBJ1-3; unclear D gene. The length of the CDR3 is 19 residues. Germline-derived CDR1 and CDR2 are MGHRA and YSYEKL. Trimming removed 1 base from V and 0 bases from J, with 19 bases in between.

The chain joins TRBV7-8 to TRBJ2-5; TRBD1 aligns across 7 bases. There are 14 residues in the CDR3. The germline V gene encodes CDR1 SGHVS and CDR2 FQNEAQ. J lost 4 bases, V lost 6 bases, and 8 bases had no gene match. The CDR3 DNA sequence: TGTGCCAGCAGATCACCAAACAGGGGAGAGACCCAGTACTTC. Its translation: CASRSPNRGETQYF.

The gene calls are TRBV19 and TRBJ2-4, with TRBD2 as a possible D gene (6 bases). The germline V gene has CDR1 LNHDA and CDR2 SQIVND (reference sequence). The CDR3 totals 13 residues. Between the trimmed V and J ends, which lost 3 bases and 8 bases, there was a span of 11 bases. The CDR3 DNA sequence: TGTGCCAGTAGTATGGGCGGGGCTGACATTCAGTACTTC. It is translated as CASSMGGADIQYF.

V is TRBV7-9 and J is TRBJ1-6; D is ambiguous. From germline, CDR1 is SEHNR and CDR2 FQNEAQ (reference sequence). Trimming cost V 1 base and J 5 bases, with 6 bases left between them. The CDR3 spans 14 residues. This CDR3 is CASSLEHHNSPLHF. DNA for the CDR3: TGTGCCAGCAGCTTAGAGCATCATAATTCACCCCTCCACTTT.

This chain uses TRBV27 with TRBJ1-2, with D perhaps TRBD1 (5 bases). The CDR3 is 16 amino acids. The V gene's germline CDR1 is MNHEY and CDR2 SMNVEV (reference sequence). The germline V and J ends were trimmed by 3 bases and 1 base, with 15 bases remaining between them. CDR3 sequence reads: CASSLSRQPLNYGYTF. The DNA of the CDR3 is TGTGCCAGCAGTTTGTCGCGACAGCCACTTAACTATGGCTACACCTTC.

The V call is TRBV29-1, the J call TRBJ1-1, with D uncertain. There are 12 residues in the CDR3. CDR1 is SQVTM, CDR2 ANQGSEA, per germline. V lost 7 bases and J 4 bases, leaving 13 bases between the germline ends. Here the CDR3 reads CSGQVSVTEAFF. The CDR3, as DNA: TGCAGCGGGCAGGTCTCGGTCACTGAAGCTTTCTTT.

The chain carries TRBV6-5 and TRBJ2-1; TRBD1 matches 8 bases. This CDR3 is built from 15 residues. Per the germline V gene, CDR1 is MNHEY and CDR2 is SVGAGI. V gave up 4 bases and J gave up 2 bases; unmatched junction bases: 4. The CDR3 DNA reads TGTGCCAGCAGTTCAGACAGGGGAACCTACAATGAGCAGTTCTTC. Its translation: CASSSDRGTYNEQFF.

The chain carries TRBV2 and TRBJ1-2; D is possibly TRBD1 (6 bases). CDR1 SNHLY and CDR2 FYNNEI come from the germline V gene. This CDR3 spans 16 amino acids. The V and J ends lost 4 bases and 0 bases respectively, with 15 bases between them. The CDR3 protein is CASSGTVGNSNYGYTF. CDR3 in DNA: TGTGCCAGCAGTGGGACAGTGGGGAACTCTAACTATGGCTACACCTTC.

The V call is TRBV28, the J call TRBJ1-5, with D perhaps TRBD1 (5 bases). Germline V lookup: CDR1 MDHEN, CDR2 SYDVKM. The CDR3 has 14 amino acids. Deletions cut 5 bases from V and 7 bases from J, with 15 bases between. CDR3 in DNA: TGTGCCAGCAGTCGGGACGGGGCGGGACAGCCCCAGCATTTT. Amino acids: CASSRDGAGQPQHF. The variable domain in full, completed from reference TRBV28 and TRBJ1-5, reads DVKVTQSSRYLVKRTGEKVFLECVQDMDHENMFWYRQDPGLGLRLIYFSYDVKMKEKGDIPEGYSVSREKKERFSLILESASTNQTSMYLCASSRDGAGQPQHFGDGTRLSIL.